A single T cell receptor beta chain is shown here with its context. Its antigen is as yet unknown. This sample was included in a study of high-grade serous ovarian cancer treatment subgroups. Study context: Mean per sample: around 14,000 reads, some 7,300 unique TCR beta rearrangements.

Tumor tissue was taken before any definitive surgery or chemotherapy was given. Data came from immunoSEQ multiplex PCR; TCRdb stores just in-frame clones and leaves some out. The table records approximately 15,000 clones, approximately 70% of them present only once. The study's findings and limits: Clonal relatedness tracked neoantigen level, and by trend copy number and mutation load. Repertoire analysis covered CDR3 alone, not CDR1 or CDR2. These tumor repertoires lack spatial information from bulk sequencing.

This clonotype was sampled from a human donor with high-grade serous ovarian cancer. Sequencing input: tumor tissue.

DNA of the CDR3: TGTGCCTGGAATGTGCTAAAGGGGGCCGGGGAGCTGTTTTTT. This translates into CAWNVLKGAGELFF. The rearrangement uses TRBV30 and TRBJ2-2, with D perhaps matching TRBD1 (6 bases). The CDR3 consists of 14 residues. V was cut by 4 bases and J by 6 bases, with 15 bases left in between. The germline V gene encodes CDR1 GTSNPN and CDR2 SVGIG (reference sequence).